The rows below give T cell receptor beta chains drawn from one sample of a study of PD-L1 blockade in urothelial cancer. Clones were sequenced by immunoSEQ multiplex PCR, and TCRdb holds only the in-frame ones, with some missing. There are 80,000 to 100,000 clones in the sample; about 81% occur only once, and more than 9% lies in the top ten. The material sequenced was PBMCs, taken around atezolizumab (anti-PD-L1) treatment. The receptors originated from a man aged 65 to 79 with urothelial cancer. Each CDR3 is given with its conserved first and last residue. D genes are given only for firm matches. Not all rows give a size; the values are once, few, many and, for expanded clones, a class.

V: TRBV19; J: TRBJ1-5; size: -; D: TRBD1; CDR3: CASSMTGLQPQHF; DNA: TGTGCCAGTAGTATGACAGGGTTGCAGCCCCAGCATTTT
V: TRBV2; J: TRBJ2-5; size: -; D: -; CDR3: CASSATEETQYF; DNA: TGTGCCAGCAGTGCGACAGAAGAGACCCAGTACTTC
V: TRBV30; J: TRBJ2-7; size: -; D: -; CDR3: CAWSAGSYEQYF; DNA: TGTGCCTGGAGTGCGGGGTCCTACGAGCAGTACTTC
V: TRBV19; J: TRBJ1-1; size: -; D: -; CDR3: CASSIATDRRHTEAFF; DNA: TGTGCCAGTAGTATAGCTACCGACAGGAGACACACTGAAGCTTTCTTT
V: TRBV7-9; J: TRBJ2-1; size: -; D: TRBD1; CDR3: CASSDRVHEQFF; DNA: TGTGCCAGCAGCGACAGGGTGCACGAGCAGTTCTTC
V: TRBV5-4; J: TRBJ1-1; size: -; D: -; CDR3: CASSYVAPMNTEAFF; DNA: TGTGCCAGCAGCTACGTGGCACCCATGAACACTGAAGCTTTCTTT
V: TRBV5-6; J: TRBJ1-5; size: -; D: -; CDR3: CASTLIGGRGRNQPQHF; DNA: TGTGCCAGCACCCTCATTGGGGGCAGGGGTAGAAATCAGCCCCAGCATTTT
V: TRBV19; J: TRBJ1-1; size: -; D: -; CDR3: CASTEGTYTEAFF; DNA: TGTGCCAGTACGGAGGGGACGTACACTGAAGCTTTCTTT
V: TRBV9; J: TRBJ2-1; size: -; D: TRBD2; CDR3: CASSVGSGRLYNEQFF; DNA: TGTGCCAGCAGCGTCGGTAGCGGGAGACTTTACAATGAGCAGTTCTTC
V: TRBV7-9; J: TRBJ1-1; size: -; D: -; CDR3: CASSPSRIQGKTTEAFF; DNA: TGTGCCAGCAGCCCCAGCCGGATACAGGGCAAGACAACTGAAGCTTTCTTT
V: TRBV19; J: TRBJ2-7; size: -; D: TRBD2; CDR3: CASSHLAGSREQYF; DNA: TGTGCCAGTAGCCATCTAGCGGGGTCCCGGGAGCAGTACTTC
V: TRBV10-1; J: TRBJ2-7; size: many; D: -; CDR3: CASSESDNSYEQYF; DNA: TGCGCCAGCAGTGAGTCGGACAACTCCTACGAGCAGTACTTC
V: TRBV4-1; J: TRBJ2-3; size: -; D: -; CDR3: CASSRGADTDTQYF; DNA: TGCGCCAGCAGCCGCGGAGCAGACACAGATACGCAGTATTTT
V: TRBV2; J: TRBJ2-3; size: -; D: -; CDR3: CACREQDTQYF; DNA: TGTGCCTGCAGGGAGCAAGATACGCAGTATTTT
V: TRBV18; J: TRBJ1-5; size: -; D: -; CDR3: CASSEGFNQPQHF; DNA: TGTGCCAGCTCGGAGGGATTCAATCAGCCCCAGCATTTT
V: TRBV6-1; J: TRBJ2-3; size: few; D: -; CDR3: CASSEAQRDTQYF; DNA: TGTGCCAGCAGTGAAGCCCAGAGGGATACGCAGTATTTT
V: TRBV9; J: TRBJ2-3; size: -; D: TRBD2; CDR3: CASSVVSGSLPDTQYF; DNA: TGTGCCAGCAGCGTAGTTAGCGGGAGCCTCCCGGATACGCAGTATTTT
V: TRBV29-1; J: TRBJ2-7; size: -; D: -; CDR3: CSVEVGTAPYEQYF; DNA: TGCAGCGTTGAAGTCGGTACAGCCCCCTACGAGCAGTACTTC